Sequencing of this TCR beta chain was carried out in a study of PD-L1 blockade in urothelial cancer. Study at large: The analyses of blood took place 3 weeks (second dose) and 6 weeks after treatment start.

Using immunoSEQ multiplex PCR, the repertoire was profiled, and TCRdb retains in-frame clones only, with some absent. The sample carries more than 45,000 clones, around 80% recorded once. As regards this clone: Other nucleotide sequences from this sample produce the same CDR3.

Stated time point: pretreatment peripheral blood. Trimming shortened V by 1 base and J by 1 base, and 7 bases separated the two germline ends. From germline, CDR1 is SEHNR and CDR2 FQNEAQ (reference sequence). This CDR3 contains 14 residues. The rearrangement uses TRBV7-9 and TRBJ1-1; D unclear. The sequencing here drew on PBMCs, taken around atezolizumab (anti-PD-L1) treatment. This TCR derives from a man aged 65 to 79 with urothelial cancer. Written as DNA, the CDR3 is TGTGCCAGCAGCTTAGTACAGTCGAACACTGAAGCTTTCTTT. Residues: CASSLVQSNTEAFF.